This T cell receptor (beta chain) was identified in a study of glioma-infiltrating T cells. Germline-derived CDR1 and CDR2 are SNHLY and FYNNEI. The CDR3 consists of 15 residues. Trimming left V 5 bases short and J 4 bases short, with 16 bases between. Amplification of TCR alpha and beta CDR3 regions from RNA used iRepertoire nested multiplex PCR. Tissue mRNA or PBMC total RNA, roughly 100-400 ng, went into one-step reverse transcription and amplification. TCRdb itself ran the multiplex PCR reads through MiXCR, one entry per CDR3 protein. The data contain approximately 100,000 distinct CDR3 sequences, 20% to 25% of them singletons. This clonotype was seen a handful of times.

The gene calls are TRBV2 and TRBJ2-3, with D unresolved. This receptor was taken from a human donor with low-grade glioma or glioblastoma, undergoing nonglioma brain surgery, or in good health (not recorded which). Sequencing was done on a sample of glioma tissue, nonneoplastic brain tissue, or PBMCs (not recorded which). The CDR3 DNA follows: TGTGCCAGCAGTCGTGAGGCCCTTGCCGCAGATACGCAGTATTTT. This codes for CASSREALAADTQYF.